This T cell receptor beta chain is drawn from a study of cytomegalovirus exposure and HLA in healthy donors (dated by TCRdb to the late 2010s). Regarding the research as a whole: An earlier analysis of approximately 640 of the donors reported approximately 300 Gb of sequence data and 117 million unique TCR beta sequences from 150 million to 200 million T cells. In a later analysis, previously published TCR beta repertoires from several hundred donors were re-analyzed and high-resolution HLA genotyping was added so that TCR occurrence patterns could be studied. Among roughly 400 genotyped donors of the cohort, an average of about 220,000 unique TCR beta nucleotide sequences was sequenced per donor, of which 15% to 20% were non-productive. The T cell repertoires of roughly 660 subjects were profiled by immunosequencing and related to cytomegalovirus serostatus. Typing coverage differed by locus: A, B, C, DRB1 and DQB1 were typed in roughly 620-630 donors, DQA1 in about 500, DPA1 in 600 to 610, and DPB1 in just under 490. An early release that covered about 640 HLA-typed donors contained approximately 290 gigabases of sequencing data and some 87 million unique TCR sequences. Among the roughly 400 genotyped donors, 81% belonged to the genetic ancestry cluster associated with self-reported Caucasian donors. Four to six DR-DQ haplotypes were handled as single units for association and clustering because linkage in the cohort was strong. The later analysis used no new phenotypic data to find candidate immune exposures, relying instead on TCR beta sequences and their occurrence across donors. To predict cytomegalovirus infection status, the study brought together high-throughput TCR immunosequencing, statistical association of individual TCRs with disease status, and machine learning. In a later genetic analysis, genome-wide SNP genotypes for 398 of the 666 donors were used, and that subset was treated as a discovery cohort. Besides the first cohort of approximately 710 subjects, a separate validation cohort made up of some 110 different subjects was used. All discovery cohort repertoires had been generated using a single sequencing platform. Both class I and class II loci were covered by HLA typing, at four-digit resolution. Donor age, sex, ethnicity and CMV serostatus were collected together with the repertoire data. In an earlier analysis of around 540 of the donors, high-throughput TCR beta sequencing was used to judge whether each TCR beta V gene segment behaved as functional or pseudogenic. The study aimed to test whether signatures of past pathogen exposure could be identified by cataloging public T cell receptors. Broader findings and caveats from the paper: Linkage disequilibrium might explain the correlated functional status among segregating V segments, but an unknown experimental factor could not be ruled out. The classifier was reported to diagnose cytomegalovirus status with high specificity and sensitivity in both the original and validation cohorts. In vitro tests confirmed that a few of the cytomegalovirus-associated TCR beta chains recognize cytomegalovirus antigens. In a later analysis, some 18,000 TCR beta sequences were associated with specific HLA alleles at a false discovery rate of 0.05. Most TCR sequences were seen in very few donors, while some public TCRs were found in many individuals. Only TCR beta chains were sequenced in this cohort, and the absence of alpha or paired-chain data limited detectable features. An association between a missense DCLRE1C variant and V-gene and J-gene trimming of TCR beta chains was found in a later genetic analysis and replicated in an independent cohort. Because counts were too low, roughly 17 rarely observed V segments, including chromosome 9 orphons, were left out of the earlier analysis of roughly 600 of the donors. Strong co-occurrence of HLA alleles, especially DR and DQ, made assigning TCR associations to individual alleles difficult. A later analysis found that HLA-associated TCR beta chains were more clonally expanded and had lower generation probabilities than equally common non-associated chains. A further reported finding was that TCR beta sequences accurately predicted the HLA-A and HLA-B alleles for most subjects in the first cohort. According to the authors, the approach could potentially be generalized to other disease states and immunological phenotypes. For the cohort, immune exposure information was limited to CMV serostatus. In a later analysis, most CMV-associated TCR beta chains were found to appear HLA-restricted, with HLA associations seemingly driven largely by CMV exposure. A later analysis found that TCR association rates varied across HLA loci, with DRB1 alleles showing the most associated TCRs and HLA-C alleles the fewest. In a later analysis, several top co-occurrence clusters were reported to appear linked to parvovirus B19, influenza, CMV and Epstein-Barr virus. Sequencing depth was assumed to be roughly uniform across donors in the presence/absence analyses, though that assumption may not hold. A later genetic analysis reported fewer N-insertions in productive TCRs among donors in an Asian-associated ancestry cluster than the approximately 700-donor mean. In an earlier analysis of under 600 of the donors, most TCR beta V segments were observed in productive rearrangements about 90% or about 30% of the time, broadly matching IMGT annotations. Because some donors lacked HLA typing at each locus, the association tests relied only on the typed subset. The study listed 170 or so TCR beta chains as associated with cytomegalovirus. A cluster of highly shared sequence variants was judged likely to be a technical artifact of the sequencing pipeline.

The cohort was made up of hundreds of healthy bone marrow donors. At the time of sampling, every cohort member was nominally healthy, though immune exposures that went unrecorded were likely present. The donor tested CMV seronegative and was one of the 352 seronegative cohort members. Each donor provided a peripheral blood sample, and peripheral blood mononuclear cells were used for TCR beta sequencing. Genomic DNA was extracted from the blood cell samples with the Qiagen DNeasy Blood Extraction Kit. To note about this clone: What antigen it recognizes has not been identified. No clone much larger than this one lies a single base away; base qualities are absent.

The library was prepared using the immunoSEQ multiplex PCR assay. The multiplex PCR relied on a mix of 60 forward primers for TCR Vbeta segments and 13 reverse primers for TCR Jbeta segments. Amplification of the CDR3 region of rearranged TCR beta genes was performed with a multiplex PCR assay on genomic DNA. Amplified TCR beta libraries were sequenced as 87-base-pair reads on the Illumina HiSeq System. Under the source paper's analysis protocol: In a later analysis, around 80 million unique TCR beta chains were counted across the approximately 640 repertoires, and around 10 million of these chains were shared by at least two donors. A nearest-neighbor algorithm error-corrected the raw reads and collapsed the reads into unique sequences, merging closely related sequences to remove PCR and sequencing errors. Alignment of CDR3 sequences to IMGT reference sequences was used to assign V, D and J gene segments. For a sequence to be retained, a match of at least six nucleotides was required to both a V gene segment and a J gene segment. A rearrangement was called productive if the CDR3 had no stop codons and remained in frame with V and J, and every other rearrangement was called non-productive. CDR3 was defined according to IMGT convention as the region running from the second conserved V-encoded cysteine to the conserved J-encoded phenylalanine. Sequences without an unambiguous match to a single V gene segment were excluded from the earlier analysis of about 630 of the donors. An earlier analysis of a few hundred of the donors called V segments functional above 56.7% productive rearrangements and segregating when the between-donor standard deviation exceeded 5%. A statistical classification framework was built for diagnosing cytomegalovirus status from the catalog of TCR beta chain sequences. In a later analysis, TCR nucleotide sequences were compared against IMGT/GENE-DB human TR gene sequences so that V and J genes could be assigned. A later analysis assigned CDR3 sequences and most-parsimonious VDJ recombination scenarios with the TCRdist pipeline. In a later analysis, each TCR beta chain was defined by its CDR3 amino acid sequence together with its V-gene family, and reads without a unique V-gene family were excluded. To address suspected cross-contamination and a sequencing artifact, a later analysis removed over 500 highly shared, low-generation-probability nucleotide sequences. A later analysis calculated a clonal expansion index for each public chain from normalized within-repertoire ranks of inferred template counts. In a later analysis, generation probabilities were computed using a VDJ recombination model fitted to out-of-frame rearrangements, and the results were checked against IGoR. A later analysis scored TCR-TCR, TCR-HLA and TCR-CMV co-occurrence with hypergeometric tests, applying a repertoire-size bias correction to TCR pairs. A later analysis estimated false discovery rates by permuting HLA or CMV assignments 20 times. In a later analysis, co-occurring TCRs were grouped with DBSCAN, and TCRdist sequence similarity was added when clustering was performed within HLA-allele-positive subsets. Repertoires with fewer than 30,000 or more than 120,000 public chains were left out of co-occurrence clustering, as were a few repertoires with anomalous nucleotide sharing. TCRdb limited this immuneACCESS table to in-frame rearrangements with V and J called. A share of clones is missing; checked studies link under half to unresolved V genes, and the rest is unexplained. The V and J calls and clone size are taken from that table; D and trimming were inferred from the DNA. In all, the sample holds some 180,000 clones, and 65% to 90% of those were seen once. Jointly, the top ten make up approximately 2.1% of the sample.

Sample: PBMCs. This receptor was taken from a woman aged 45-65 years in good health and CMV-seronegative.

The nucleotide sequence reads TGTGCCAGCAGCTTAACCCCGGGACTAGGAGAGACCCAGTACTTC. The translation is CASSLTPGLGETQYF. The chain joins TRBV7-3 to TRBJ2-5; 8 bases in the middle match TRBD2. Reading from cysteine to phenylalanine, the CDR3 counts 15 amino acids. Only the CDR3 DNA is retained, 45 bases long and in frame from the first base. Trimmed from V: 0 bases; trimmed from J: 4 bases; junction bases lacking a gene match: 4. CDR1 SGHTA and CDR2 FQGTGA are derived from the germline V gene.